Presented here are 15 T cell receptor beta chains from one specimen sequenced in a study of TIL therapy for anti-PD-1-resistant metastatic lung cancer listed by TCRdb under 2021. Sample time point, as interpreted from the label and publication: pre-treatment sample, taken before nivolumab and TIL therapy. TCR beta CDR3 regions were amplified from genomic DNA by bias-controlled multiplex PCR with the immunoSEQ v3 hsTCRB kit. The clones in this table, taken by TCRdb from immuneACCESS, are in-frame only. Not every clone is retained; where verified, under half of the shortfall comes from an unresolved V gene, and the cause of the rest is unknown. The table for this sample lists approximately 17,000 clones; 60% to 80% of them were counted only once. Approximately 7% of the sample is held by the ten biggest clonotypes. Specimen: blood, collected at baseline. These receptors were obtained from a person between 25 and 79 years old with non-small cell lung cancer.

CDR3 residues: CASSFPGLAGTSTDTQYF. The CDR3 region has the DNA TGTGCCAGCAGCTTCCCGGGACTAGCGGGGACTAGCACAGATACGCAGTATTTT. The V call is TRBV7-9, the J call TRBJ2-3, with 13 bases identical to TRBD2. CDR3 length equals 18 residues. Per germline, CDR1 SEHNR and CDR2 FQNEAQ (reference sequence). With 3 bases clipped from V and 0 bases from J, the junction kept 6 bases outside the gene matches.

The chain is built from TRBV7-3 and TRBJ2-3, with D perhaps TRBD1 (6 bases). CDR1 and CDR2 from the germline V gene are SGHTA and FQGTGA. CDR3 length: 16 residues. The V end lost 4 bases, the J end lost 2 bases, and 16 bases lay between the germline ends. CDR3 DNA sequence: TGTGCCAGCAGCTCCCCGCGGACAGATCCCACAGATACGCAGTATTTT. Its translation is CASSSPRTDPTDTQYF.

This clone showed up just once. V is TRBV6-4 and J is TRBJ1-4, with D uncertain. The V end lost 2 bases, the J end lost 7 bases, and 11 bases lay between the germline ends. CDR3 length equals 14 residues. CDR1 and CDR2 from the germline V gene are MRHNA and SNTAGT. CDR3 in DNA: TGTGCCAGCAGTGACCCTCCCCCCGGTGAAAAACTGTTTTTT. Its protein product is CASSDPPPGEKLFF.

This clone was seen only a few times. The chain joins TRBV28 to TRBJ1-3, with D perhaps matching TRBD1 (6 bases). This CDR3 comprises 14 residues. Germline loops: CDR1 MDHEN, CDR2 SYDVKM. Trimming shortened V by 6 bases and J by 2 bases, and 11 bases separated the two germline ends. CDR3 sequence reads: CASRPTGTGNTIYF. Written as DNA, the CDR3 is TGTGCCAGCAGACCTACAGGGACTGGAAACACCATATATTTT. Using reference TRBV28 and TRBJ1-3 for the parts outside the CDR3, the full variable domain is DVKVTQSSRYLVKRTGEKVFLECVQDMDHENMFWYRQDPGLGLRLIYFSYDVKMKEKGDIPEGYSVSREKKERFSLILESASTNQTSMYLCASRPTGTGNTIYFGEGSWLTVV.

This clone showed up just a few times. The genes are TRBV4-2 and TRBJ2-1; 10 nucleotides align to TRBD2. V lost 1 base to trimming and J lost 2 bases; unmatched junction nucleotides: 8. The V gene's germline CDR1 is LGHNA and CDR2 YNFKEQ. This CDR3 has 18 amino acids. The CDR3 nucleotides are TGTGCCAGCAGCCAAGCTCTAGCGGGAGTTTTGACCTACAATGAGCAGTTCTTC. This sequence encodes CASSQALAGVLTYNEQFF.

This clone counts as medium-sized. Other DNA sequences in this sample translate to the same CDR3. The chain has TRBV11-2 and TRBJ2-1, with a tentative D call TRBD1 (6 bases). Germline V gives CDR1 SGHAT, CDR2 FQNNGV. The CDR3 is 15 residues long. Trimming stripped 1 base from V and 7 bases from J, with 14 bases between. In nucleotides, the CDR3 is TGTGCCAGCAGCTTAGCCAGGGGCCCCTTGAATGAGCAGTTCTTC. Translated, it gives CASSLARGPLNEQFF.

The chain combines TRBV12-3 or TRBV12-4 with TRBJ2-1, with TRBD2 identical over 14 bases. The CDR3 is 13 amino acids. Trimming at V came to 6 bases and at J to 9 bases, leaving 1 base not matched to a gene. This CDR3 is CASRTSGRVEQFF. The DNA for the CDR3 is TGTGCCAGCAGGACTAGCGGGAGGGTTGAGCAGTTCTTC.

In its sample, this clone was seen a few times. V and J are TRBV30 and TRBJ2-3, with 10 bases identical to TRBD2. The CDR3 has 13 residues. V gave up 5 bases and J gave up 4 bases; unmatched junction bases: 3. Germline V CDR1 and CDR2: GTSNPN, SVGIG (reference sequence). The CDR3 here is CAWAGTSADTQYF. Here the CDR3 DNA reads TGTGCCTGGGCCGGGACTAGCGCAGATACGCAGTATTTT.

The chain joins TRBV6-2 or TRBV6-3 to TRBJ1-6, with D possibly being TRBD1 (5 bases). Germline CDR1 reads MNHEY; CDR2 reads SVGEGT. The CDR3 is 13 amino acids. V dropped 7 bases and J dropped 11 bases, with 15 bases sitting between them. DNA of the CDR3: TGTGCCAGCACCCCGGGGGGGATACCACCCCTCCACTTT. This translates into CASTPGGIPPLHF.

CDR3 in DNA: TGTGCCAGCAGCGTTGCCCGGGGTTGGGAGACCCAGTACTTC. Translating it yields CASSVARGWETQYF. The rearrangement links TRBV11-2 to TRBJ2-5; D is possibly TRBD2 (5 bases). The CDR3 has 14 residues. V dropped 5 bases and J dropped 5 bases, with 15 bases sitting between them. Germline V gene data show CDR1 as SGHAT and CDR2 as FQNNGV.

This clone showed up just a few times. This chain joins TRBV7-2 and TRBJ2-2; no clear D. The CDR3 has 16 amino acids. Germline V gives CDR1 SGHTA, CDR2 FQGNSA. V lost 5 bases, J lost 2 bases, and 15 bases lay in between. The CDR3 DNA sequence: TGTGCCAGCAGCCCATGGGTATCCCTAAACACCGGGGAGCTGTTTTTT. Translated: CASSPWVSLNTGELFF.

The chain joins TRBV28 to TRBJ2-5, with D perhaps matching TRBD2 (5 bases). With 7 bases removed from V and 5 bases from J, the gap between germline ends came to 20 bases. Germline V gives CDR1 MDHEN, CDR2 SYDVKM. The CDR3 loop spans 15 amino acids. The CDR3 is CASNQMAAPGETQYF. The DNA for the CDR3 is TGTGCCAGCAACCAAATGGCAGCCCCGGGGGAGACCCAGTACTTC. The whole variable domain, filled in from reference TRBV28 and TRBJ2-5, reads DVKVTQSSRYLVKRTGEKVFLECVQDMDHENMFWYRQDPGLGLRLIYFSYDVKMKEKGDIPEGYSVSREKKERFSLILESASTNQTSMYLCASNQMAAPGETQYFGPGTRLLVL.

This sequence joins TRBV7-9 and TRBJ2-7; tentative D call: TRBD2 (5 bases). CDR1 and CDR2 from the germline V gene are SEHNR and FQNEAQ (reference sequence). This CDR3 contains 13 residues. With 4 bases removed from V and 7 bases from J, the gap between germline ends came to 14 bases. In DNA, the CDR3 is TGTGCCAGCAGCTCCCGGGGTCCGGAAGAGCAGTACTTC. This sequence encodes CASSSRGPEEQYF.

This clone was counted between two and nine times. The chain employs TRBV29-1 and TRBJ2-7; no firm D call. V lost 1 base and J lost 3, with 16 bases in between. Germline lookup yields CDR1 SQVTM and CDR2 ANQGSEA. The CDR3 covers 15 residues. The CDR3 loop is CSVEGVGQFGYEQYF. The CDR3 coding sequence is TGCAGCGTTGAAGGGGTTGGGCAGTTCGGCTACGAGCAGTACTTC.

The rearrangement uses TRBV5-4 and TRBJ1-1; maybe TRBD1 (5 bases). The CDR3 consists of 13 residues. Deletions cut 5 bases from V and 6 bases from J, with 14 bases between. The germline V gene encodes CDR1 SGHNT and CDR2 YYREEE (reference sequence). The CDR3 loop reads CASREGWGPEAFF. CDR3 nucleotides: TGTGCCAGCAGGGAAGGTTGGGGCCCTGAAGCTTTCTTT.